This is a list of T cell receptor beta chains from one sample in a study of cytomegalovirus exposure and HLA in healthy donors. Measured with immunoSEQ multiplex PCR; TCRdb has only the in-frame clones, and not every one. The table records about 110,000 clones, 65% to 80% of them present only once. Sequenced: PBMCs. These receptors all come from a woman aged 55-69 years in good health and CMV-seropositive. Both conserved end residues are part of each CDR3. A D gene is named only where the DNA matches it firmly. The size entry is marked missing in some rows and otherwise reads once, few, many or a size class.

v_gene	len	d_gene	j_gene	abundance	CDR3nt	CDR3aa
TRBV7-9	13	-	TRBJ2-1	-	TGTGCCAGCAGCTTAATCAGGGACAATGAGCAGTTCTTC	CASSLIRDNEQFF
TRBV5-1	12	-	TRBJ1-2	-	TGCGCCAGCAGCTCGACTGTGAATGGCTACACCTTC	CASSSTVNGYTF
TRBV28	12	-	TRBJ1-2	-	TGTGCCAGCAGTTCCTTAAGGGGTGGCTACACCTTC	CASSSLRGGYTF
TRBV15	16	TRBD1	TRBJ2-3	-	TGTGCCACCAGCAGAGCCGGGACAGGGGGTCCAGATACGCAGTATTTT	CATSRAGTGGPDTQYF
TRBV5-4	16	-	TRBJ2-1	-	TGTGCCAGCAGCTTGGGAGCGGACAGCTCCTACAATGAGCAGTTCTTC	CASSLGADSSYNEQFF
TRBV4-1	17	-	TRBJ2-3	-	TGCGCCAGCAGCCAAATCCGGGGACTGGTGGAGACAGATACGCAGTATTTT	CASSQIRGLVETDTQYF
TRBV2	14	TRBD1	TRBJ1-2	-	TGTGCCAGCAGCACAAACAGGGGGCAAGGTGGCTACACCTTC	CASSTNRGQGGYTF
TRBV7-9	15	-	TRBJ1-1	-	TGTGCCAGCAGCTTAGTGGCGGCGGGTGGGACTGAAGCTTTCTTT	CASSLVAAGGTEAFF
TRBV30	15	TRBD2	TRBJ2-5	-	TGTGCCTGGAGTGTAAGCGGGAGACCCCGGGAGACCCAGTACTTC	CAWSVSGRPRETQYF
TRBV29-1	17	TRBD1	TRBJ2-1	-	TGCAGCGTTCATACCCGGGACAGGGGCTCCTTCTTTCGAGAGCAGTTCTTC	CSVHTRDRGSFFREQFF
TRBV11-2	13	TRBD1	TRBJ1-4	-	TGTGCCAGCAGCTTGGGGGACAGGGGACGTCTGTTTTTT	CASSLGDRGRLFF
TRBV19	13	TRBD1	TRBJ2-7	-	TGTGCCACGGCGGACAGGGCAGGCGACGAGCAGTACTTC	CATADRAGDEQYF
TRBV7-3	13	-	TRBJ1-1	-	TGTGCCAGCAGCTTGGAGGGGAGCACTGAAGCTTTCTTT	CASSLEGSTEAFF
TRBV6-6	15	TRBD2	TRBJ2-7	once	TGTGCCAGCAGTGGGGGGGGTGGGGTCCTCTACGAGCAGTACTTC	CASSGGGGVLYEQYF
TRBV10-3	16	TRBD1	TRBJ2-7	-	TGTGCCATCAGTGAGTCAAGGACAGGGATAAAATACGAGCAGTACTTC	CAISESRTGIKYEQYF
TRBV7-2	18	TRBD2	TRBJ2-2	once	TGTGCCAGCAGCTTAGGCGGACTAGCGGGAATTAACACCGGGGAGCTGTTTTTT	CASSLGGLAGINTGELFF
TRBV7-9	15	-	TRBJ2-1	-	TGTGCCAGCAGCTTAGACTTCGGTACCCGCAATGAGCAGTTCTTC	CASSLDFGTRNEQFF
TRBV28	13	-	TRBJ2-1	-	TGTGCCACAGGGAGGTCCCTCTTCAATGAGCAGTTCTTC	CATGRSLFNEQFF
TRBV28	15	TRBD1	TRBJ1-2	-	TGTGCCAGCAGTTGGCCGAGGGGACAGGTTAATGGCTACACCTTC	CASSWPRGQVNGYTF
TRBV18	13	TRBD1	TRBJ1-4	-	TGTGCCAGCTCACCCGCGGGGGACAGGAAACTGTTTTTT	CASSPAGDRKLFF